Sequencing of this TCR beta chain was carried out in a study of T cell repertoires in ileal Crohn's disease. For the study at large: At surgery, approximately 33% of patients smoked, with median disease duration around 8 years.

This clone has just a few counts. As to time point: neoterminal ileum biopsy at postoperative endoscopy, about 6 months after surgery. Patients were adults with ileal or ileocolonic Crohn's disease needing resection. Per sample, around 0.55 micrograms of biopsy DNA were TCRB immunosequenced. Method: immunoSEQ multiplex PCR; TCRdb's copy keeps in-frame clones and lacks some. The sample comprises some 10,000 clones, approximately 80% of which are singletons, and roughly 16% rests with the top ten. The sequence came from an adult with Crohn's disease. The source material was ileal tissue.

CDR3 nucleotide sequence: TGCGCCAGCAGCTCCGGGACAGGGGGATCCGGGGAGCTGTTTTTT. It encodes CASSSGTGGSGELFF. The chain uses TRBV5-1 and TRBJ2-2, with 11 bases that match TRBD1. Trimming at V came to 3 bases and at J to 6 bases, leaving 4 bases not matched to a gene. The CDR3 contains 15 residues. Germline lookup yields CDR1 SGHRS and CDR2 YFSETQ.